Listed here are 3 T cell receptor beta chains from one sample, sequenced in a study of OX40 agonist ivuxolimab in advanced cancers. Measured with immunoSEQ multiplex PCR; TCRdb has only the in-frame clones, and not every one. The data contain under 100,000 clones, 84% of them seen just once; the ten biggest clones take up around 5.9%. The source was CD4+ or CD8+ T cells sorted from blood, collected in a trial of the OX40 agonist ivuxolimab. These receptors came from an adult with an advanced solid tumor such as melanoma, head and neck, liver or kidney cancer.

V is TRBV11-2 and J is TRBJ2-1; 9 bases match TRBD1. This CDR3 has 14 residues. V was pared by 6 bases and J by 7 bases, with 7 bases of the junction left unmatched. Germline CDR1 and CDR2: SGHAT and FQNNGV. For the CDR3, the DNA is TGTGCCAGCAGAGTACAGGGGGCCGGGAATGAGCAGTTCTTC. It is translated as CASRVQGAGNEQFF.

The chain carries TRBV14 and TRBJ1-6; D is unresolved. The V end was cut by 0 bases, the J end by 5 bases, with 5 bases between. Germline lookup yields CDR1 SGHDN and CDR2 FVKESK. The CDR3 runs 14 residues. The CDR3 coding sequence is TGTGCCAGCAGCCAAGAAGAGGATAATTCACCCCTCCACTTT. Its protein product is CASSQEEDNSPLHF. The full variable domain, completed using reference TRBV14 and TRBJ1-6, is EAGVTQFPSHSVIEKGQTVTLRCDPISGHDNLYWYRRVMGKEIKFLLHFVKESKQDESGMPNNRFLAERTGGTYSTLKVQPAELEDSGVYFCASSQEEDNSPLHFGNGTRLTVT.

The V call is TRBV9, the J call TRBJ2-3, with D possibly TRBD2 on 6 matching bases. The CDR3 extends over 15 amino acids. V was trimmed by 0 bases and J by 1 base, leaving 9 bases between them. Germline CDR1 SGDLS, CDR2 YYNGEE. As DNA, the CDR3 is TGTGCCAGCAGCGTAGACGGCGGGGGCACAGATACGCAGTATTTT. It is translated as CASSVDGGGTDTQYF.